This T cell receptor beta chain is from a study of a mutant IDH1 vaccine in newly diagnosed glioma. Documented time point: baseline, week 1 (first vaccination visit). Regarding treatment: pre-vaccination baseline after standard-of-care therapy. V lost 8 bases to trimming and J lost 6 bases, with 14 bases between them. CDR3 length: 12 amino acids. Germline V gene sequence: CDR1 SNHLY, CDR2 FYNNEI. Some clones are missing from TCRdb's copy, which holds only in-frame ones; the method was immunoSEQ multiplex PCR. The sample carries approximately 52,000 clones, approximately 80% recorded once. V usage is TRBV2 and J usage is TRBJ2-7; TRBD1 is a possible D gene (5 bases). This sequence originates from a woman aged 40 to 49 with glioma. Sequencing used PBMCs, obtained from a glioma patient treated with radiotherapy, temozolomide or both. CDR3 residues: CASYITGPEQYF. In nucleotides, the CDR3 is TGTGCCAGCTATATTACAGGACCCGAGCAGTACTTC.